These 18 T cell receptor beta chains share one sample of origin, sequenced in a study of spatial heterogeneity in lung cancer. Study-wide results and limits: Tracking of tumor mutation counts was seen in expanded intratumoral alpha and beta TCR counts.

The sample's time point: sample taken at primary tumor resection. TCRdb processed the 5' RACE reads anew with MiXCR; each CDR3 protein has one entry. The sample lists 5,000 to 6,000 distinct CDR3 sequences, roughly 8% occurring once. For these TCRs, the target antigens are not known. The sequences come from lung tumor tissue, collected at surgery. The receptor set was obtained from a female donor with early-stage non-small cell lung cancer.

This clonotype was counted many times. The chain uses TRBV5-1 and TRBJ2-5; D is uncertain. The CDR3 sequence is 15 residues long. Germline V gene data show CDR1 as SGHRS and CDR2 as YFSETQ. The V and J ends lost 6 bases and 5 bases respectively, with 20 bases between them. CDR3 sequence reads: CASILGLGPTETQYF. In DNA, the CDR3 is TGCGCCAGCATCCTTGGGCTCGGTCCTACGGAGACCCAGTACTTC.

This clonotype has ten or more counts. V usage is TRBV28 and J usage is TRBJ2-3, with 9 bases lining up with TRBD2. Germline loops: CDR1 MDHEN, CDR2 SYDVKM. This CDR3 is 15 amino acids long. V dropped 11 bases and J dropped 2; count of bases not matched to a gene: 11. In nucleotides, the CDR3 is TGTGCCTCTCGGGGGCGGGAGGGGCCCACAGATACGCAGTATTTT. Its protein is CASRGREGPTDTQYF.

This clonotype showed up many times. CDR3 loop: CASSANPGRGYLYEQYF. CDR3 in DNA: TGTGCCAGCAGTGCAAACCCTGGGCGAGGGTACCTGTACGAGCAGTACTTC. V and J are TRBV6-2 or TRBV6-3 and TRBJ2-7; D might be TRBD2 (5 bases). The CDR3 loop spans 17 amino acids. Germline CDR1 reads MNHEY; CDR2 reads SVGEGT. Trimming removed 5 bases from V and 4 bases from J, with 24 bases in between.

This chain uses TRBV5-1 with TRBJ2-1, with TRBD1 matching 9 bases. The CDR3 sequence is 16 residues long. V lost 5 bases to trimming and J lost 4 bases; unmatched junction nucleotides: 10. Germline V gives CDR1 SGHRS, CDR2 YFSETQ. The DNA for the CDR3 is TGCGCCAGCAGTCCTGCACAGGGGGCTAGATACAATGAGCAGTTCTTC. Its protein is CASSPAQGARYNEQFF.

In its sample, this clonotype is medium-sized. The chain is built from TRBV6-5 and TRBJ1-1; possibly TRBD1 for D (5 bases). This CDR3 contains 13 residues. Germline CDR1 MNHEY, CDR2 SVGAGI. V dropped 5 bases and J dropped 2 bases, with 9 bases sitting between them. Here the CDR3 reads CASSQGSNTEAFF. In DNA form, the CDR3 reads TGTGCCAGCAGTCAGGGTTCCAACACTGAAGCTTTCTTT.

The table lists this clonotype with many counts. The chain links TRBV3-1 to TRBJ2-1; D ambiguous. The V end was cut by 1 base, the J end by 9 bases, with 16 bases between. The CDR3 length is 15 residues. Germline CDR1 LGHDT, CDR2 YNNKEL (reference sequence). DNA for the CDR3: TGTGCCAGCAGCCAAGGGTACCGTCTGGCGGTTGAGCAGTTCTTC. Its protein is CASSQGYRLAVEQFF.

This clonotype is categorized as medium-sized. CDR3 sequence (DNA): TGCGCCAGCGGATCGACAGAGAGCTCCTACGAGCAGTACTTC. Translating gives CASGSTESSYEQYF. The chain joins TRBV5-1 to TRBJ2-7; D perhaps matches TRBD1 (5 bases). The CDR3 loop spans 14 amino acids. Trimming removed 7 bases at V and 0 bases at J, with 14 bases between. CDR1 and CDR2 from the germline V gene are SGHRS and YFSETQ.

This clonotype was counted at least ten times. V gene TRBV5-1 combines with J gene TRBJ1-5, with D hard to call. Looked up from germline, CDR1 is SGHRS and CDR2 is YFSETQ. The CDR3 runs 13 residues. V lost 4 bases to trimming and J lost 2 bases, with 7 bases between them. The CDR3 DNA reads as TGCGCCAGCAGCCCCGAGGGCAATCAGCCCCAGCATTTT. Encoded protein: CASSPEGNQPQHF. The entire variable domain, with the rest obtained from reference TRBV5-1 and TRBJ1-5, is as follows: KAGVTQTPRYLIKTRGQQVTLSCSPISGHRSVSWYQQTPGQGLQFLFEYFSETQRNKGNFPGRFSGRQFSNSRSEMNVSTLELGDSALYLCASSPEGNQPQHFGDGTRLSIL.

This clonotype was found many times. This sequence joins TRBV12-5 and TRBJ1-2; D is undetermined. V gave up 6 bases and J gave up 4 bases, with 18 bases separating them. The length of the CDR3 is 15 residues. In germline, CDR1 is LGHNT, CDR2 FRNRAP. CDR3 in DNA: TGTGCTAGTGGCCCTAACCCTGGAAAGCTCTATGGCTACACCTTC. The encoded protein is CASGPNPGKLYGYTF. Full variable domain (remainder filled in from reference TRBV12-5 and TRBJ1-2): DARVTQTPRHKVTEMGQEVTMRCQPILGHNTVFWYRQTMMQGLELLAYFRNRAPLDDSGMPKDRFSAEMPDATLATLKIQPSEPRDSAVYFCASGPNPGKLYGYTFGSGTRLTVV.

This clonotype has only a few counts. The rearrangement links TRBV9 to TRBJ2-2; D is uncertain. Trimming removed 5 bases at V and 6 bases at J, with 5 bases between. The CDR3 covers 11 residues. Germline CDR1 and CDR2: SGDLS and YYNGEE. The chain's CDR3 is CASSASGELFF. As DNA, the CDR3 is TGTGCCAGCAGTGCGTCCGGGGAGCTGTTTTTT.

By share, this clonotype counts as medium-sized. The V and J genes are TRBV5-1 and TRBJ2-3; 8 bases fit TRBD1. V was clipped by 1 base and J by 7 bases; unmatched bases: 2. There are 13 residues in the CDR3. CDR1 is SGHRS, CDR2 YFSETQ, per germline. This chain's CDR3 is CASSLTGGHTQYF. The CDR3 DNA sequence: TGCGCCAGCAGCTTGACAGGGGGGCATACGCAGTATTTT.

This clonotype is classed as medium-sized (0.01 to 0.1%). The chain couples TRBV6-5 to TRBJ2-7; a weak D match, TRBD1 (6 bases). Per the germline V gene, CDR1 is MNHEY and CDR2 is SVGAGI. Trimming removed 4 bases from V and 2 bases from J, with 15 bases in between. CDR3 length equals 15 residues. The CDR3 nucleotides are TGTGCCAGCAGTTCCCCAGGGGCTCGACCCTACGAGCAGTACTTC. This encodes CASSSPGARPYEQYF.

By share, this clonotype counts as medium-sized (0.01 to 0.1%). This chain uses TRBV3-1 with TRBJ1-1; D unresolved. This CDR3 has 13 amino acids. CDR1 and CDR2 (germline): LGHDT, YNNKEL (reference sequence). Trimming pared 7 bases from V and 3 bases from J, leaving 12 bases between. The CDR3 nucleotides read TGTGCCAGCACCTTTGGGAGGGACACTGAAGCTTTCTTT. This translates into CASTFGRDTEAFF. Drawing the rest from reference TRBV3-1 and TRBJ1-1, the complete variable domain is DTAVSQTPKYLVTQMGNDKSIKCEQNLGHDTMYWYKQDSKKFLKIMFSYNNKELIINETVPNRFSPKSPDKAHLNLHINSLELGDSAVYFCASTFGRDTEAFFGQGTRLTVV.

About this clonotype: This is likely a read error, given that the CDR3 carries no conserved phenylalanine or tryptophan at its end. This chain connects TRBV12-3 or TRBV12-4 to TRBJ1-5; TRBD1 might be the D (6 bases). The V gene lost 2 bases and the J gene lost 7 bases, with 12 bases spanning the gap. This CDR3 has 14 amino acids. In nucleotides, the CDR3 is TGTGCCAGCAGTTTAAGGACAGCGGGACAGCCCCAGCATTCT. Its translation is CASSLRTAGQPQHS.

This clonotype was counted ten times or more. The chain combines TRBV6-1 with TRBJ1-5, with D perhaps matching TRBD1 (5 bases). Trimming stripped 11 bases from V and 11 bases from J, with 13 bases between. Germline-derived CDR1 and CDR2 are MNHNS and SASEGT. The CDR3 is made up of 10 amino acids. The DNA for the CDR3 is TGTGCCGGGGGGGAGCTGGCCCAGCATTTT. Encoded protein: CAGGELAQHF.

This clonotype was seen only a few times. CDR3 coding DNA: TGCAGTGCTGCCGTCCGAGGGCTGATGAACACTGAAGCTTTCTTT. Translated: CSAAVRGLMNTEAFF. V gene TRBV20-1 combines with J gene TRBJ1-1; D unclear. CDR1 and CDR2 from the germline V gene are DFQATT and SNEGSKA (reference sequence). CDR3 length: 15 amino acids. V dropped 5 bases and J dropped 0 bases, with 16 bases sitting between them.

CDR3 region: CASGSIDFNNEQFF. The CDR3 region has the DNA TGCGCCAGCGGTAGCATCGACTTCAACAATGAGCAGTTCTTC. The chain carries TRBV5-1 and TRBJ2-1; D remains unclear. The CDR3 has 14 residues. Trimming removed 7 bases from V and 5 bases from J, with 16 bases in between. Germline values: CDR1 SGHRS, CDR2 YFSETQ. The complete variable domain, with remaining parts taken from reference TRBV5-1 and TRBJ2-1, reads KAGVTQTPRYLIKTRGQQVTLSCSPISGHRSVSWYQQTPGQGLQFLFEYFSETQRNKGNFPGRFSGRQFSNSRSEMNVSTLELGDSALYLCASGSIDFNNEQFFGPGTRLTVL.

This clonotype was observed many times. The CDR3 is CASSGRGAKYV. CDR3 DNA sequence: TGTGCCAGCAGTGGGAGGGGGGCCAAGTACGTC. The J gene is TRBJ2-7, the V gene TRBV6-2 or TRBV6-3; D possibly corresponds to TRBD2 (7 bases). The CDR3 consists of 11 residues. The germline gives CDR1 MNHEY, CDR2 SVGEGT. V shed 5 bases and J shed 11 bases, with 13 bases lying between them.